This TCR beta chain was captured in a study of shared clonotypes between healthy human individuals. Generated by immunoSEQ multiplex PCR, the TCRdb table keeps only in-frame clones and is missing some. The sample holds around 1.4 million clones, 98% seen once. There are 18 residues in the CDR3. Looked up from germline, CDR1 is SGDLS and CDR2 is YYNGEE. V was shortened by 2 bases and J by 0 bases, with 18 bases between the two germline ends. This receptor was taken from a man aged 25-45 years in good health. The sequencing input was naive CD4+ T cells sorted from blood. Regarding subset: CD45RA+ positively selected. This chain connects TRBV9 to TRBJ2-1; D may be TRBD2 (5 bases). CDR3 in amino acids: CASSVRANARSSYNEQFF. The CDR3 coding sequence is TGTGCCAGCAGCGTGAGGGCAAACGCACGTAGCTCCTACAATGAGCAGTTCTTC.